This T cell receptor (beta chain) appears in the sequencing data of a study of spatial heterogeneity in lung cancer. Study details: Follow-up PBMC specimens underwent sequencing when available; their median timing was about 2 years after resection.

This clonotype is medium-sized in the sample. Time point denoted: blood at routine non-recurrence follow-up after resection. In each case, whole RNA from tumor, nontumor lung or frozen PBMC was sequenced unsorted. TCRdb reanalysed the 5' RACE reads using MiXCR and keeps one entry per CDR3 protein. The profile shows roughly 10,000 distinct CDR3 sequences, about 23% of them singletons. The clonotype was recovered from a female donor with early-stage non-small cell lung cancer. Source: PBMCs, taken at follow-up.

The CDR3 DNA reads as TGTGCCAGTAGTATCCAGAGCTCCTACAATGAGCAGTTCTTC. This translates into CASSIQSSYNEQFF. This chain joins TRBV19 and TRBJ2-1; D not resolved. This CDR3 comprises 14 residues. V was trimmed by 3 bases and J by 0 bases, leaving 6 bases between them. Germline V gene lookup returns CDR1 LNHDA and CDR2 SQIVND (reference sequence).